This T cell receptor (beta chain) came from a study of human T cells and chemical hapten exposure. Each CDR3 protein is one row after TCRdb ran MiXCR on the RACE reads. This table holds more than 85,000 distinct CDR3 sequences, under 40% found once. This clonotype was detected a few times. Its target is unknown. The time point denotes: patch test 3, about 24 weeks after DPC sensitization. The treatment was: therapeutic diphenylcyclopropenone sensitization with weekly scalp DPC. Study results and limitations: Counts of expanded TCRs at PT1 were positively correlated with patch test score. Among expanded TCRs, significantly more large CDR3 similarity clusters formed than among controls.

This CDR3 contains 16 residues. The J segment lost 4 bases and the V segment lost 2 bases, leaving 12 bases of the junction unmatched. In germline, CDR1 is DFQATT, CDR2 SNEGSKA (reference sequence). This TCR came from a man aged 35 to 55 with alopecia areata. Some clones in this sample may be carry-over from other donors' samples. The chain is built from TRBV20-1 and TRBJ2-3, with 7 bases matching TRBD1. Source: whole blood, taken in connection with sensitization to the hapten diphenylcyclopropenone (DPC). CDR3 coding DNA: TGCAGTGCTAGATCAAGACAGGGTTCTGGCGCAGATACGCAGTATTTT. It codes for CSARSRQGSGADTQYF.